Each of the 19 T cell receptor beta chains below was sequenced from the same sample in a study of shared clonotypes between healthy human individuals. The assay was immunoSEQ multiplex PCR, and TCRdb's table has in-frame clones only and misses some. Of some 630,000 clones in the sample, more than 70% were seen once. Sequenced input: memory CD4+ T cells sorted from blood. The subset here: CD45RA-negative fraction. Receptor source: a woman in her twenties or thirties in good health.

This clone showed up many times. The J gene is TRBJ2-7, the V gene TRBV20-1; D call uncertain. The CDR3 runs to 11 residues. Germline CDR1 is DFQATT and CDR2 is SNEGSKA (reference sequence). V gave up 7 bases and J gave up 6 bases, with 13 bases separating them. Here the CDR3 DNA reads TGCAGTGGACGCTCCCCTCTCGAGCAGTACTTC. Its protein is CSGRSPLEQYF.

The J gene is TRBJ1-3, the V gene TRBV5-6, with 8 bases that match TRBD1. The CDR3 spans 14 residues. Germline lookup yields CDR1 SGHDT and CDR2 YYEEEE. The V and J ends lost 1 base and 4 bases, in that order; junction bases with no gene match: 1. As DNA, the CDR3 is TGTGCCAGCAGCTTGCAGGGGGCCGGAAACACCATATATTTT. Its translation: CASSLQGAGNTIYF.

The table lists this clone with many counts. This chain links TRBV4-1 with TRBJ2-4; 8 nucleotides line up with TRBD2. Germline CDR1 MGHRA, CDR2 YSYEKL. After removal of 0 bases from V and 9 bases from J, the junction contained 13 bases not matched to a gene. CDR3 length: 17 amino acids. The CDR3, as DNA: TGCGCCAGCAGCCAAGAAATGGGGGTAGCGGGACGGGGCATTCAGTACTTC. Translation gives CASSQEMGVAGRGIQYF.

This chain uses TRBV9 with TRBJ2-3; 7 bases match TRBD1. The CDR3 is 17 amino acids. CDR1 SGDLS and CDR2 YYNGEE come from the germline V gene. The junction had 8 bases not matched to a gene; V was cut back by 1 base and J by 0 bases. The CDR3 is CASSVYDRASSTDTQYF. Here the CDR3 DNA reads TGTGCCAGCAGCGTATATGACAGGGCCTCTAGCACAGATACGCAGTATTTT.

The rearrangement joins TRBV9 to TRBJ1-5; D is unresolved. Trimming shortened V by 0 bases and J by 6 bases, and 16 bases separated the two germline ends. Germline CDR1 and CDR2: SGDLS and YYNGEE. The CDR3 covers 16 residues. The CDR3 DNA sequence: TGTGCCAGCAGCGTAGGAGACGAAGCCGGAGGTCAGCCCCAGCATTTT. Amino acid sequence: CASSVGDEAGGQPQHF.

The chain employs TRBV10-3 and TRBJ2-1; 10 bases are a match to TRBD1. V shed 0 bases and J 0 bases; nucleotides not matched to a gene: 11. The CDR3 length is 20 residues. Germline V gene sequence: CDR1 ENHRY, CDR2 SYGVKD. This CDR3 reads CAISESGTGASRGSYNEQFF. The CDR3 region has the DNA TGTGCCATCAGTGAGTCAGGGACAGGGGCGTCGCGGGGCTCCTACAATGAGCAGTTCTTC.

V and J are TRBV12-5 and TRBJ2-1, with 8 bases matching TRBD2. CDR1 and CDR2 (germline): LGHNT, FRNRAP. V lost 4 bases, J lost 3 bases, and 17 bases stayed unmatched. This CDR3 has 19 amino acids. As DNA, the CDR3 is TGTGCTAGTGGTTCCCCTGCGGGGGGAGGGCGTAGTAGCTACAATGAGCAGTTCTTC. Its protein product is CASGSPAGGGRSSYNEQFF.

CDR3 nucleotide sequence: TGTGCCAGCAGCTTACAGGGGGCGCAGGGGACCCAGTACTTC. This sequence encodes CASSLQGAQGTQYF. J is TRBJ2-5 and V is TRBV7-9; 8 bases are a match to TRBD1. This CDR3 is built from 14 residues. Per germline, CDR1 SEHNR and CDR2 FQNEAQ (reference sequence). With 2 bases clipped from V and 7 bases from J, the junction kept 6 bases outside the gene matches.

The chain is built from TRBV7-9 and TRBJ1-3; D uncertain. Trimming took 1 base from V and 0 from J, leaving 13 bases between them. The CDR3 length is 17 residues. Germline V gives CDR1 SEHNR, CDR2 FQNEAQ (reference sequence). CDR3 DNA sequence: TGTGCCAGCAGCTTAGAGTACAGATCGAGCTCTGGAAACACCATATATTTT. Its translation is CASSLEYRSSSGNTIYF.

The J gene is TRBJ2-7, the V gene TRBV7-4; D unresolved. The CDR3 runs 16 residues. Germline lookup yields CDR1 SGHVT and CDR2 SQSDAQ. V shed 5 bases and J shed 3 bases, with 20 bases lying between them. For the CDR3, the DNA is TGTGCCAGCAGCGCAGTCACGCTAGATTACCGCTACGAGCAGTACTTC. Translation: CASSAVTLDYRYEQYF.

DNA of the CDR3: TGTGCCAGCGGGGTGAACAGTCTGTCTGGGGCCAACGTCCTGACTTTC. Translating gives CASGVNSLSGANVLTF. The chain uses TRBV19 and TRBJ2-6; tentatively, D is TRBD2 (5 bases). Germline V gives CDR1 LNHDA, CDR2 SQIVND (reference sequence). The CDR3 covers 16 residues. The germline V and J ends were trimmed by 9 bases and 1 base, with 16 bases remaining between them. The full variable domain, with the rest looked up from reference TRBV19 and TRBJ2-6, is DGGITQSPKYLFRKEGQNVTLSCEQNLNHDAMYWYRQDPGQGLRLIYYSQIVNDFQKGDIAEGYSVSREKKESFPLTVTSAQKNPTAFYLCASGVNSLSGANVLTFGAGSRLTVL.

This clone has just one count. The rearrangement links TRBV7-3 to TRBJ2-3, with a weak D call TRBD2 (6 bases). This CDR3 is 13 amino acids long. The V end was cut by 5 bases, the J end by 10 bases, with 16 bases between. In germline, CDR1 is SGHTA, CDR2 FQGTGA. The CDR3 is CASSLGTAQAQYF. The CDR3 DNA sequence: TGTGCCAGCAGCCTCGGGACTGCCCAGGCGCAGTATTTT.

This chain links TRBV11-2 with TRBJ2-1; D uncertain. Germline-derived CDR1 and CDR2 are SGHAT and FQNNGV. CDR3 size: 11 residues. V lost 4 bases and J lost 7, with 5 bases in between. DNA for the CDR3: TGTGCCAGCAGCTCTTTTAATGAGCAGTTCTTC. It codes for CASSSFNEQFF.

As concerns this clone: In the same sample, other DNA sequences code for this CDR3. The chain links TRBV18 to TRBJ1-2; D remains unclear. V lost 3 bases and J lost 2, with 7 bases in between. The CDR3 length is 13 residues. CDR1 and CDR2 from the germline V gene are KGHSH and LQKENI. CDR3 coding DNA: TGTGCCAGCTCACCGACGGAGAACTATGGCTACACCTTC. Its translation is CASSPTENYGYTF.

The chain has TRBV10-1 and TRBJ2-1; possible D gene TRBD2, 6 bases. CDR1 is WNHNN and CDR2 is SYGVQD in the germline V gene (reference sequence). The CDR3 runs to 15 residues. V was shortened by 4 bases and J by 1 base, with 11 bases between the two germline ends. The CDR3 spells CASSVGGSSYNEQFF. Written as DNA, the CDR3 is TGCGCCAGCAGTGTTGGAGGGTCTTCCTACAATGAGCAGTTCTTC.

The genes are TRBV14 and TRBJ1-1; the D gene is possibly TRBD1 (6 bases). The length of the CDR3 is 15 residues. V lost 4 bases, J lost 6 bases, and 18 bases lay in between. The germline CDR1 and CDR2 sequences are SGHDN and FVKESK. The CDR3, as DNA: TGTGCCAGCAGCCGTCATAGGGGGGGGACCGCTGAAGCTTTCTTT. Encoded protein: CASSRHRGGTAEAFF.

The chain links TRBV28 to TRBJ1-1; D might be TRBD1 (5 bases). Per the germline V gene, CDR1 is MDHEN and CDR2 is SYDVKM. Trimming removed 6 bases at V and 4 bases at J, with 18 bases between. There are 15 residues in the CDR3. The CDR3 protein is CASRGGRGRSTEAFF. The CDR3 DNA is TGTGCCAGCAGGGGGGGGAGAGGGCGGAGCACTGAAGCTTTCTTT.

The chain joins TRBV7-8 to TRBJ1-5; D is undetermined. V was clipped by 2 bases and J by 11 bases, with 16 bases between them. The CDR3 sequence is 14 residues long. Germline-derived CDR1 and CDR2 are SGHVS and FQNEAQ. The CDR3 nucleotides read TGTGCCAGCAGCTTACTTTCGGCGGAGGTGGCCCAGCATTTT. It specifies CASSLLSAEVAQHF.

This clone was observed a few times. The rearrangement links TRBV7-9 to TRBJ1-1; no clear D. The CDR3 is made up of 13 amino acids. V was pared by 5 bases and J by 0 bases, with 7 bases between. Germline V lookup: CDR1 SEHNR, CDR2 FQNEAQ (reference sequence). The CDR3 loop is CASSQVMNTEAFF. In nucleotides, the CDR3 is TGTGCCAGCAGCCAAGTTATGAACACTGAAGCTTTCTTT.